Below, 24 T cell receptor beta chains from the same sample are listed, as sequenced in a study of shared clonotypes between healthy human individuals. Clones were sequenced by immunoSEQ multiplex PCR, and TCRdb holds only the in-frame ones, with some missing. Seen here are roughly 510,000 clones, approximately 79% observed once, and the top ten hold about an eighth. The sequenced sample was PBMCs. These receptors were obtained from a middle-aged woman in good health. Some clones in this sample may be carry-over from other donors' samples.

This clone occurred once. This chain links TRBV5-1 with TRBJ2-7, with D possibly being TRBD2 (6 bases). The CDR3 consists of 13 residues. Germline V gene sequence: CDR1 SGHRS, CDR2 YFSETQ. Trimming cost V 4 bases and J 4 bases, with 12 bases left between them. CDR3 nucleotide sequence: TGCGCCAGCAGCCACGGGAGTTCGTACGAGCAGTACTTC. As protein: CASSHGSSYEQYF.

The chain uses TRBV6-6 and TRBJ1-5, with D perhaps matching TRBD1 (6 bases). Trimming stripped 8 bases from V and 7 bases from J, with 12 bases between. The CDR3 has 12 amino acids. Germline values: CDR1 MNHNY, CDR2 SVGAGI (reference sequence). CDR3 DNA sequence: TGTGCCAGCGCACAGGGTTTCCAGCCCCAGCATTTT. Protein: CASAQGFQPQHF.

This clone has only one observation. This chain connects TRBV10-2 to TRBJ2-5; D may be TRBD1 (5 bases). The J call may be incorrect, as the DNA end agrees better with TRBJ2-7. The CDR3 sequence is 11 residues long. Per germline, CDR1 WSHSY and CDR2 SAAADI. The chain's CDR3 is CASTQGSEQYF. CDR3 in DNA: TGCGCCAGCACCCAGGGCAGCGAGCAGTACTTC.

This clone was seen a few times. The chain carries TRBV28 and TRBJ2-3; 11 positions match TRBD2. Germline V gene sequence: CDR1 MDHEN, CDR2 SYDVKM. The J segment lost 4 bases and the V segment lost 3 bases, leaving 9 bases of the junction unmatched. The CDR3 contains 17 residues. CDR3 DNA: TGTGCCAGCAGTTTGGGGTCTAGCGGGAGGTTGGCAGATACGCAGTATTTT. Protein sequence: CASSLGSSGRLADTQYF.

The gene calls are TRBV19 and TRBJ2-5; TRBD2 matches 9 bases. With V trimmed by 2 bases and J by 5 bases, 3 bases remained unmatched. The CDR3 is made up of 14 amino acids. Per germline, CDR1 LNHDA and CDR2 SQIVND (reference sequence). The CDR3 loop reads CASSILAGSETQYF. For the CDR3, the DNA is TGTGCCAGTAGTATACTAGCGGGGTCGGAGACCCAGTACTTC.

The chain employs TRBV4-1 and TRBJ2-3; maybe TRBD2 (6 bases). V lost 2 bases and J 3 bases, leaving 12 bases between the germline ends. The germline V gene has CDR1 MGHRA and CDR2 YSYEKL. This CDR3 has 15 residues. The CDR3 region has the DNA TGCGCCAGCAGCCAAATCGGGGGTACAACAGATACGCAGTATTTT. Its translation: CASSQIGGTTDTQYF.

The chain uses TRBV7-9 and TRBJ2-3; unclear D gene. This CDR3 has 15 amino acids. Trimming left V 7 bases short and J 4 bases short, with 18 bases between. Germline CDR1 SEHNR, CDR2 FQNEAQ (reference sequence). CDR3 coding DNA: TGTGCCAGCACCCTCGTCGGATCGGCGGCAGATACGCAGTATTTT. Encoded protein: CASTLVGSAADTQYF.

This clone was counted once. The chain is built from TRBV11-2 and TRBJ1-5; 7 nucleotides agree with TRBD1. The CDR3 contains 13 residues. After removal of 5 bases from V and 5 bases from J, the junction contained 3 bases not matched to a gene. Germline assignment: CDR1 SGHAT and CDR2 FQNNGV. The CDR3 reads CASSPDRDQPQHF. In DNA, the CDR3 is TGTGCCAGCAGCCCCGACAGGGATCAGCCCCAGCATTTT.

The chain combines TRBV5-1 with TRBJ2-1; D call uncertain. The ends were cut back, 2 bases at V and 8 bases at J, with 8 bases in the middle. The CDR3 covers 12 residues. Germline CDR1 SGHRS, CDR2 YFSETQ. As DNA, the CDR3 is TGCGCCAGCAGCTTAGGTAAACATGAGCAGTTCTTC. Its translation: CASSLGKHEQFF.

This chain uses TRBV28 with TRBJ1-3, with unresolved D. V lost 3 bases and J 3 bases, leaving 3 bases between the germline ends. The CDR3 extends over 12 amino acids. CDR1 is MDHEN and CDR2 is SYDVKM in the germline V gene. The CDR3 loop is CASSFGGNTIYF. The CDR3, as DNA: TGTGCCAGCAGTTTCGGTGGAAACACCATATATTTT.

The chain is built from TRBV6-4 and TRBJ2-5; no definite D call. V lost 2 bases, J lost 7 bases, and 11 bases lay in between. Germline V gene data show CDR1 as MRHNA and CDR2 as SNTAGT. This CDR3 has 13 residues. CDR3 protein: CASSDRLWGTQYF. Written as DNA, the CDR3 is TGTGCCAGCAGTGACCGGTTATGGGGGACCCAGTACTTC.

V gene TRBV29-1 combines with J gene TRBJ1-5; D remains ambiguous. CDR1 SQVTM and CDR2 ANQGSEA come from the germline V gene. The CDR3 extends over 15 amino acids. V gave up 7 bases and J gave up 2 bases, with 18 bases separating them. The CDR3 region has the DNA TGCAGCGCTGTAGTCGGTGGCACTGGCAATCAGCCCCAGCATTTT. This encodes CSAVVGGTGNQPQHF. Looking up the rest from reference TRBV29-1 and TRBJ1-5 gives the full variable domain: SAVISQKPSRDICQRGTSLTIQCQVDSQVTMMFWYRQQPGQSLTLIATANQGSEATYESGFVIDKFPISRPNLTFSTLTVSNMSPEDSSIYLCSAVVGGTGNQPQHFGDGTRLSIL.

This clone occurred once. The V call is TRBV7-3, the J call TRBJ2-1, with D unclear. The CDR3 is made up of 15 amino acids. The V gene lost 4 bases and the J gene lost 0 bases, with 10 bases spanning the gap. Germline CDR1 reads SGHTA; CDR2 reads FQGTGA. As DNA, the CDR3 is TGTGCCAGCAGCTCCCAGTTTACCTCCTACAATGAGCAGTTCTTC. It translates to CASSSQFTSYNEQFF.

J is TRBJ2-7 and V is TRBV6-6; the D is unclear. This CDR3 comprises 15 residues. V dropped 3 bases and J dropped 0 bases, with 12 bases sitting between them. Per the germline V gene, CDR1 is MNHNY and CDR2 is SVGAGI (reference sequence). CDR3: CASSYLAESSYEQYF. The CDR3 DNA reads as TGTGCCAGCAGTTATTTAGCTGAAAGCTCCTACGAGCAGTACTTC.

This clone appeared a few times. Germline is not matched at one junction end, which may reflect a read error. V usage is TRBV12-5 and J usage is TRBJ2-2; D tentatively reads TRBD1 or TRBD2 (6 bases each). The CDR3 is 15 amino acids. The germline V gene has CDR1 LGHNT and CDR2 FRNRAP. CDR3 protein: CASAVGGPGAGELFF. Written as DNA, the CDR3 is TGTGCCAGTGCGGTAGGGGGGCCAGGTGCCGGGGAGCTGTTTTTT.

The chain uses TRBV30 and TRBJ2-1; the match to TRBD2 covers 12 bases. V lost 5 bases to trimming and J lost 5 bases; unmatched junction nucleotides: 4. Looked up from germline, CDR1 is GTSNPN and CDR2 is SVGIG (reference sequence). The CDR3 runs 14 residues. The CDR3 region is CAWGTSGLHNEQFF. In DNA form, the CDR3 reads TGTGCCTGGGGGACTAGCGGGCTACACAATGAGCAGTTCTTC.

The gene calls are TRBV19 and TRBJ1-2; D perhaps matches TRBD1 (6 bases). The V and J ends lost 5 bases and 2 bases respectively, with 12 bases between them. This CDR3 comprises 14 residues. Looked up from germline, CDR1 is LNHDA and CDR2 is SQIVND (reference sequence). The CDR3 spells CASSGTLVNYGYTF. The CDR3 region has the DNA TGTGCCAGTAGTGGGACACTCGTCAACTATGGCTACACCTTC.

This clone was found a few times. The rearrangement uses TRBV5-4 and TRBJ2-7, with TRBD1 matching over 8 bases. The CDR3 is made up of 15 amino acids. From germline, CDR1 is SGHNT and CDR2 YYREEE (reference sequence). The ends lost 0 bases at V and 3 bases at J; junction bases unmatched: 5. The CDR3 region has the DNA TGTGCCAGCAGCTTGGGCCGGACAGGGTTCTACGAGCAGTACTTC. This gives the protein CASSLGRTGFYEQYF.

The rearrangement joins TRBV15 to TRBJ2-7, with D possibly being TRBD1 or TRBD2 (6 bases each). The CDR3 totals 14 residues. V shed 3 bases and J shed 3 bases, with 12 bases lying between them. The germline V gene has CDR1 LNHNV and CDR2 YYDKDF (reference sequence). The CDR3 loop reads CATSRSGADYEQYF. For the CDR3, the DNA is TGTGCCACCAGCAGGTCGGGGGCGGACTACGAGCAGTACTTC.

As concerns this clone: Distinct nucleotide sequences in the sample also encode this CDR3. The chain uses TRBV9 and TRBJ2-5; D is uncertain. Between the trimmed V and J ends, which lost 0 bases and 5 bases, there was a span of 5 bases. Germline CDR1 and CDR2: SGDLS and YYNGEE. The length of the CDR3 is 12 residues. CDR3 DNA sequence: TGTGCCAGCAGCGTAGGCGGCGAGACCCAGTACTTC. It is translated as CASSVGGETQYF.

This chain joins TRBV19 and TRBJ2-3; TRBD2 aligns across 13 bases. The germline gives CDR1 LNHDA, CDR2 SQIVND (reference sequence). The junction had 14 bases not matched to a gene; V was cut back by 4 bases and J by 1 base. This CDR3 is built from 20 residues. CDR3: CASSTPDRLAGGRGTDTQYF. CDR3 coding DNA: TGTGCCAGTAGTACGCCCGACAGACTAGCGGGAGGTCGGGGCACAGATACGCAGTATTTT.

The gene calls are TRBV19 and TRBJ1-5; 11 nucleotides align to TRBD1. CDR1 is LNHDA and CDR2 is SQIVND in the germline V gene (reference sequence). The CDR3 loop spans 15 amino acids. V lost 8 bases to trimming and J lost 6 bases; unmatched junction nucleotides: 9. The CDR3 DNA is TGTGCCAGTGACAGGACAGGGGGCATGGGTCAGCCCCAGCATTTT. Protein sequence: CASDRTGGMGQPQHF.

V is TRBV6-6 and J is TRBJ2-2; D possibly corresponds to TRBD1 (6 bases). The CDR3 loop spans 14 amino acids. Germline CDR1 MNHNY, CDR2 SVGAGI (reference sequence). The V end was cut by 8 bases, the J end by 6 bases, with 16 bases between. The CDR3 bases are TGTGCCAGCCTGGGGCAGGGGTTAGCCGGGGAGCTGTTTTTT. Translating it yields CASLGQGLAGELFF.

The chain joins TRBV7-3 to TRBJ2-3; D unresolved. This CDR3 spans 13 amino acids. Trimming pared 4 bases from V and 2 bases from J, leaving 7 bases between. Germline lookup yields CDR1 SGHTA and CDR2 FQGTGA. The chain's CDR3 is CASSSRNTDTQYF. Here the CDR3 DNA reads TGTGCCAGCAGCTCCCGGAACACAGATACGCAGTATTTT.